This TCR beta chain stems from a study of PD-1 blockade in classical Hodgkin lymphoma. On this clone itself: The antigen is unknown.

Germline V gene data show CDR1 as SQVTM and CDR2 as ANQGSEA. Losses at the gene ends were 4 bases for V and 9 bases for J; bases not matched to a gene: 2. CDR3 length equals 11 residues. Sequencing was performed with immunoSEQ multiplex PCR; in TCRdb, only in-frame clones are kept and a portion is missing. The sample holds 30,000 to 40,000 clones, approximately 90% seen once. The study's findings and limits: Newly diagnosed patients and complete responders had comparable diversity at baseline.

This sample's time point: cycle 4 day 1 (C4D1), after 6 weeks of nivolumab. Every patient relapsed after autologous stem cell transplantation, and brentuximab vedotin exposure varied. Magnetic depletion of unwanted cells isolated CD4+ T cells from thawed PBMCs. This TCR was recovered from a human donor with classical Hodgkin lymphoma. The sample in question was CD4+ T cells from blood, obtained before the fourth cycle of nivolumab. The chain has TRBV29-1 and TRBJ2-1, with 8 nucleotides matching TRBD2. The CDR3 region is CSVATSGEQFF. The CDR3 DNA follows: TGCAGCGTTGCCACTAGCGGTGAGCAGTTCTTC.